The 18 T cell receptor beta chains in this list originate from one sample, sequenced in a study of immune heterogeneity within non-small cell lung tumors. A multiplex PCR containing 32 V primers and 13 J primers was used to amplify TCR beta CDR3. TCRdb independently ran MiXCR on the multiplex PCR reads; one entry per CDR3 protein. The table has over 8,000 distinct CDR3 sequences, less than 20% seen once. The template consisted of bulk tumor genomic DNA, with 600 ng used per sample. Several biopsies were spaced far apart within each primary tumor and obtained as surgery took place. Surgery that was curative in intent was performed on patients with untreated, newly diagnosed non-small cell lung cancer. The specimen was lung tumor tissue. These receptors all come from a man in his forties with non-small cell lung cancer.

By share of the sample, this clonotype is medium-sized. The V and J genes are TRBV16 and TRBJ1-2; possibly TRBD1 for D (6 bases). This CDR3 is 16 amino acids long. CDR1 is KGHSY and CDR2 is FQNENV in the germline V gene. Trimming took off 0 bases at V and 4 bases at J, with 15 bases between the two ends. The CDR3 spells CASSQSWDNIGYGYTF. CDR3 nucleotides: TGTGCCAGCAGCCAATCGTGGGACAATATCGGCTATGGCTACACCTTC.

This clonotype appeared many times. The chain carries TRBV28 and TRBJ2-1, with TRBD2 matching over 7 bases. CDR3 size: 18 residues. Trimming cost V 6 bases and J 0 bases; bases outside gene matches: 14. CDR1 is MDHEN, CDR2 SYDVKM, per germline. CDR3 loop: CASRVGSGRASSYNEQFF. In DNA form, the CDR3 reads TGTGCCAGCAGGGTTGGTAGCGGGCGCGCGAGCTCCTACAATGAGCAGTTCTTC.

Turning to this clonotype: A much larger clone is a single base away; this may be a read error. The rearrangement uses TRBV6-2 or TRBV6-3 and TRBJ1-5; 8 bases are a match to TRBD1. The end of the DNA fits TRBJ2-3 better, so the J call may be wrong. The germline V gene encodes CDR1 MNHEY and CDR2 SVGEGT. The CDR3 consists of 13 residues. DNA for the CDR3: TGTGCCAGCAGTGACAGGGGCAATCAGCCCCAGTATTTT. This translates into CASSDRGNQPQYF.

This clonotype was counted many times. The rearrangement joins TRBV19 to TRBJ1-5, with 7 bases matching TRBD1. J gave up 4 bases and V 6 bases, and 9 bases lay outside the gene matches. The germline V gene encodes CDR1 LNHDA and CDR2 SQIVND (reference sequence). The CDR3 consists of 15 residues. The CDR3 bases are TGTGCCAGTAGGCCTGGGACAGAAAAAAATCAGCCCCAGCATTTT. This encodes CASRPGTEKNQPQHF. The full variable domain, rest sourced from reference TRBV19 and TRBJ1-5, is DGGITQSPKYLFRKEGQNVTLSCEQNLNHDAMYWYRQDPGQGLRLIYYSQIVNDFQKGDIAEGYSVSREKKESFPLTVTSAQKNPTAFYLCASRPGTEKNQPQHFGDGTRLSIL.

The chain links TRBV24-1 to TRBJ1-2; D unclear. Germline V CDR1 and CDR2: KGHDR, SFDVKD. This CDR3 is built from 11 residues. V shed 3 bases and J shed 4 bases, with 2 bases lying between them. The CDR3 nucleotides read TGTGCCACCAGTGATGGCTATGGCTACACCTTC. It codes for CATSDGYGYTF.

This clonotype came up many times. The chain joins TRBV6-5 to TRBJ2-3; tentative D call: TRBD2 (5 bases). Germline V gene lookup returns CDR1 MNHEY and CDR2 SVGAGI. The V and J ends lost 2 bases and 1 base respectively, with 7 bases between them. The CDR3 has 14 amino acids. CDR3 protein: CASSYLGGTDTQYF. Here the CDR3 DNA reads TGTGCCAGCAGTTACCTCGGGGGCACAGATACGCAGTATTTT.

In its sample, this clonotype was seen many times. J is TRBJ1-4 and V is TRBV2, with 7 positions matching TRBD1. The CDR3 length is 15 residues. V shed 7 bases, J shed 3 bases, and the junction held 8 bases outside the gene matches. From germline, CDR1 is SNHLY and CDR2 FYNNEI. CDR3 coding DNA: TGTGCCAGCACTCGGCAGGGGGATGCTAATGAAAAACTGTTTTTT. This sequence encodes CASTRQGDANEKLFF.

CDR3 in DNA: TGTGCCAGCAGTTTCGATCTCCACTTT. This translates into CASSFDLHF. The V gene is TRBV27, the J gene TRBJ1-6; D not resolved. Per germline, CDR1 MNHEY and CDR2 SMNVEV (reference sequence). CDR3 length equals 9 residues. The V end was cut by 3 bases, the J end by 16 bases, with 4 bases between.

This clonotype was seen many times. The chain has TRBV20-1 and TRBJ2-1; TRBD2 aligns across 7 bases. This CDR3 has 13 amino acids. V lost 3 bases, J lost 6 bases, and 5 bases stayed unmatched. Germline-derived CDR1 and CDR2 are DFQATT and SNEGSKA (reference sequence). CDR3 residues: CSASGGGGNEQFF. CDR3 DNA sequence: TGCAGTGCTAGTGGCGGCGGGGGCAATGAGCAGTTCTTC.

This rearrangement joins TRBV28 to TRBJ2-7, with D unresolved. The CDR3 loop spans 14 amino acids. Deletions cut 7 bases from V and 4 bases from J, with 17 bases between. CDR1 MDHEN and CDR2 SYDVKM come from the germline V gene. DNA of the CDR3: TGTGCCAGCACCTTCGTTGCCCAGCCTTACGAGCAGTACTTC. This sequence encodes CASTFVAQPYEQYF.

The chain recombines TRBV9 with TRBJ1-3, with D perhaps matching TRBD1 (5 bases). Trimming removed 0 bases at V and 8 bases at J, with 15 bases between. The CDR3 has 15 amino acids. Germline V lookup: CDR1 SGDLS, CDR2 YYNGEE. The CDR3 nucleotides read TGTGCCAGCAGCGTAGAAGGCAGGGATCAAGACACCATATATTTT. As protein: CASSVEGRDQDTIYF.

By its share, this clonotype is medium-sized. The gene calls are TRBV19 and TRBJ1-1; weak D call: TRBD1 (6 bases). Trimming removed 6 bases at V and 1 base at J, with 15 bases between. Germline V lookup: CDR1 LNHDA, CDR2 SQIVND (reference sequence). The CDR3 loop spans 15 amino acids. CDR3 nucleotide sequence: TGTGCCAGTAGCGACACCATGGACAGGAACACTGAAGCTTTCTTT. It specifies CASSDTMDRNTEAFF.

The CDR3 DNA reads TGTGCCAGCACCAAGTGGTCCGGGGGGGCCTGGGGCTACACCTTC. Protein: CASTKWSGGAWGYTF. The chain joins TRBV6-2 or TRBV6-3 to TRBJ1-2; D perhaps matches TRBD1 (6 bases). Germline V gene data show CDR1 as MNHEY and CDR2 as SVGEGT. The V gene lost 7 bases and the J gene lost 8 bases, with 23 bases spanning the gap. The length of the CDR3 is 15 residues.

Within the sample, this clonotype is medium-sized. The gene calls are TRBV6-1 and TRBJ2-1; TRBD2 matches 9 bases. The CDR3 totals 17 residues. Germline V CDR1 and CDR2: MNHNS, SASEGT. V lost 0 bases, J lost 8 bases, and 11 bases stayed unmatched. The CDR3 DNA follows: TGTGCCAGCAGTGAAGCGCTTCCGAGCGGGGGGTTCTATGAGCAGTTCTTC. It yields the protein CASSEALPSGGFYEQFF.

For this clonotype: This CDR3 is missing its conserved last phenylalanine or tryptophan, likely due to a read error. Because the CDR3's place on the DNA is in doubt, the DNA is left out and the CDR3 is given as listed by TCRdb. The J gene is TRBJ2-3, the V gene TRBV6-1; TRBD1, the D gene given by the table, was not confirmed from the DNA. Germline V gives CDR1 MNHNS, CDR2 SASEGT. The CDR3 length is 15 residues, termini included. The chain's CDR3 is CASSENGLLGEYFGP.

This clonotype was detected ten times or more. J is TRBJ2-3 and V is TRBV20-1, with TRBD2 as a possible D gene (5 bases). The V gene lost 0 bases and the J gene lost 4 bases, with 14 bases spanning the gap. Germline CDR1 is DFQATT and CDR2 is SNEGSKA (reference sequence). The CDR3 runs to 15 residues. The CDR3 DNA reads TGCAGTGCTAGAGATTGGACCGGGATCGCAGATACGCAGTATTTT. This encodes CSARDWTGIADTQYF.

Worth noting for this clonotype: A much larger clone differs by one base, so this may be a read error. This sequence joins TRBV7-2 and TRBJ2-4; D may be TRBD2 (6 bases). The V and J ends lost 5 bases and 0 bases respectively, with 14 bases between them. The germline gives CDR1 SGHTA, CDR2 FQGNSA. There are 16 residues in the CDR3. CDR3 sequence: CASSNGTALAKNIQYF. The CDR3 DNA sequence: TGTGCCAGCAGCAATGGGACTGCTCTAGCCAAAAACATTCAGTACTTC.

In its sample, this clonotype was seen a few times. The rearrangement links TRBV5-5 to TRBJ2-5; D is possibly TRBD2 (5 bases). V was trimmed by 4 bases and J by 0 bases, leaving 16 bases between them. The CDR3 covers 16 residues. CDR1 is SGHKS and CDR2 is YYEKEE in the germline V gene (reference sequence). CDR3 in amino acids: CASSNSRRGNQETQYF. CDR3 DNA: TGTGCCAGCAGCAACTCGCGGCGAGGGAACCAAGAGACCCAGTACTTC. Drawing the rest from reference TRBV5-5 and TRBJ2-5, the complete variable domain is DAGVTQSPTHLIKTRGQQVTLRCSPISGHKSVSWYQQVLGQGPQFIFQYYEKEERGRGNFPDRFSARQFPNYSSELNVNALLLGDSALYLCASSNSRRGNQETQYFGPGTRLLVL.